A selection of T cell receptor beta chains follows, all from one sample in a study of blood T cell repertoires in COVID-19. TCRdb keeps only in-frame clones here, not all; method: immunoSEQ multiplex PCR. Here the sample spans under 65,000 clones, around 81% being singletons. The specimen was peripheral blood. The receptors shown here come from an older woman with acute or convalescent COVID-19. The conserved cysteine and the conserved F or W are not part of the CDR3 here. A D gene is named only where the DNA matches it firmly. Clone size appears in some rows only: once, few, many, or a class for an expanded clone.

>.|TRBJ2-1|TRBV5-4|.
ASSPDRNNEQF
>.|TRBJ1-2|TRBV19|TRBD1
ASRPGQGAYGYT
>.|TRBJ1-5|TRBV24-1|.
ATSSGVQPQH
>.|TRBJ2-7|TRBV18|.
ASSSILHSPSSYEQY
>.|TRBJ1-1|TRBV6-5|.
ASILLRGGTEAF
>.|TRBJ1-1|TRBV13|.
ASSLDRGKNTEAF
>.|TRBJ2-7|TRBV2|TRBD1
ASSVGTGAYEQY
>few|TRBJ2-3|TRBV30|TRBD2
AWSWGGSTDTQY
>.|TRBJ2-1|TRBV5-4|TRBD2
ASSLGRGGSYNEQF
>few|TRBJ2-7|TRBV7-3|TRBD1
ASSVGTGGSYEQY
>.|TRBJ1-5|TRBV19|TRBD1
ASSSHRGLSNQPQH
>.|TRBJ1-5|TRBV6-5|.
ASRGRNIDNQPQH
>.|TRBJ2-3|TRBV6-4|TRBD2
ASSDRAGGGTDTQY
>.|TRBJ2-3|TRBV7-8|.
ASSPRQGYGTDTQY
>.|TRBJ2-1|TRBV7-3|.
ASSLSGTGNEQF
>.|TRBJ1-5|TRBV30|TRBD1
AWRGQGGSQH